Described below is a single T cell receptor (beta chain) sequence and its context. The CDR3 consists of 13 residues. CDR1 MNHEY and CDR2 SVGAGI come from the germline V gene. V shed 2 bases and J 7 bases; nucleotides not matched to a gene: 2. The PCR ran on 60 Vbeta and 13 Jbeta primers. This table comes from immunoSEQ multiplex PCR, and its TCRdb copy is limited to in-frame clones, with some not included. The table has around 110,000 clones, 81% seen once. These data come from a study of cytomegalovirus exposure and HLA in healthy donors. Donors likely had unrecorded immune exposures despite being nominally healthy when sampled.

This clonotype was sampled from a woman aged 25 to 39 in good health and CMV-seronegative. The rearrangement uses TRBV6-5 and TRBJ1-2; 9 bases are a match to TRBD1. Sequenced input: PBMCs. CDR3: CASSYRQGGGYTF. Here the CDR3 DNA reads TGTGCCAGCAGTTACCGACAGGGGGGTGGCTACACCTTC.